A selection of T cell receptor beta chains follows, all from one sample in a study of T cells in Graves' hyperthyroidism and ophthalmopathy. TCRdb analysed the multiplex PCR reads with MiXCR anew, one entry per CDR3 protein. Here the sample spans over 550,000 distinct CDR3 sequences, 16% being singletons. Input material: blood. The receptors shown here come from a woman under 30 with Graves' hyperthyroidism. CDR3s include the opening cysteine and the closing phenylalanine or tryptophan. Fields, in order: D gene, V gene, J gene, clone size, CDR3 DNA, CDR3 protein. D genes are given only for firm matches. Clone size, where shown, is once, few, many, or a class for clones that have expanded.

TRBD2	TRBV7-2	TRBJ2-3	.	TGTGCCAGCAGCTCTATCGAGTCGGGAGGGAGCACAGATACGCAGTATTTT	CASSSIESGGSTDTQYF
TRBD2	TRBV20-1	TRBJ2-3	many	TGCAGTGCTGGGACTAGCGGGGGCACAGATACGCAGTATTTT	CSAGTSGGTDTQYF
.	TRBV2	TRBJ2-5	once	TGTGCCAGCAGCTCCTGGCCGGACACCGGGGAGACCCAGTACTTC	CASSSWPDTGETQYF
.	TRBV14	TRBJ2-2	.	TGTGCCAGCAGCCAAGACTACTGGGAGCTGTTTTTT	CASSQDYWELFF
.	TRBV28	TRBJ1-6	few	TGTGCCAGCAGTCGGGGGGGGGCCTCCTATAATTCACCCCTCCACTTT	CASSRGGASYNSPLHF
.	TRBV20-1	TRBJ2-3	.	TGCAGTGCTTACTCCCCTATTCTCGGCACAGATACGCAGTATTTT	CSAYSPILGTDTQYF
.	TRBV5-1	TRBJ1-2	many	TGCGCCAGCAGCCGGGCGTCCAGAGCGGGGGACTATGGCTACACCTTC	CASSRASRAGDYGYTF
.	TRBV15	TRBJ2-1	many	TGTGCCACCAGCAGAGGCGATCCTTTCTACAATGAGCAGTTCTTC	CATSRGDPFYNEQFF
TRBD1	TRBV28	TRBJ2-7	many	TGTGCCAGCAGTTTATTGCAGGGGGCGCGAGAATACGAGCAGTACTTC	CASSLLQGAREYEQYF
.	TRBV7-2	TRBJ2-7	many	TGTGCCAGCAGCTTAGTGGGTGACAAGGCCTACGAGCAGTACTTC	CASSLVGDKAYEQYF
.	TRBV20-1	TRBJ1-5	.	TGCAGTGCTAGAGATCCCCGAGACTTCTTTAGCAATCAGCCCCAGCATTTT	CSARDPRDFFSNQPQHF
TRBD2	TRBV5-6	TRBJ2-7	many	TGTGCCAGCAGCCGGACTAGCGCGGCGATCACCTACGAGCAGTACTTC	CASSRTSAAITYEQYF